This T cell receptor (beta chain) was recovered during a study of T cells in Graves' hyperthyroidism and ophthalmopathy. This CDR3 region has 12 residues. Deletions cut 3 bases from V and 3 bases from J, with 5 bases between. CDR1 LNHDA and CDR2 SQIVND come from the germline V gene (reference sequence). Researchers amplified the TCR beta CDR3 regions from RNA transcripts. Initially, a first-round RT-PCR of the TCR CDR3 employed the HTBI primer set. TCRdb redid the calling of the multiplex PCR reads with MiXCR, one entry per CDR3 protein. The sample contains more than 550,000 distinct CDR3 sequences, about 45% of which appear only once.

The sample consisted of peripheral blood or thyroid tissue (not recorded which). The rearrangement uses TRBV19 and TRBJ1-1, with unresolved D. This TCR was recovered from an adult man with Graves' disease, either hyperthyroidism or ophthalmopathy (not recorded which). DNA of the CDR3: TGTGCCAGTAGTATGTGGTACACTGAAGCTTTCTTT. Translation: CASSMWYTEAFF.